This is a list of T cell receptor beta chains from one sample in a study of T cell changes during pregnancy in multiple sclerosis. Clones were sequenced by immunoSEQ multiplex PCR, and TCRdb holds only the in-frame ones, with some missing. The top ten hold over 0.35% of the sample, which has some 120,000 clones, about 96% seen once. The material sequenced was peripheral blood, taken after pregnancy. These receptors were obtained from a female donor with multiple sclerosis, enrolled in a pregnancy study. The CDR3 runs from the conserved cysteine through the conserved F or W. Each record gives: J gene, V gene, CDR3 protein.

>TRBJ2-7|TRBV7-2
CASSSNGLAGGYEQYF
>TRBJ2-7|TRBV5-4
CASSQPGLARDEQYF
>TRBJ2-7|TRBV5-5
CASSFAGSYEQYF
>TRBJ2-1|TRBV28
CASSLGEGLAGGTGYNEQFF
>TRBJ2-3|TRBV5-1
CASSGNYLTDTQYF
>TRBJ2-1|TRBV29-1
CSEQGLAGGNEQFF
>TRBJ2-1|TRBV7-7
CASSQGLAPTNEQFF
>TRBJ1-1|TRBV9
CASSVEGGVNTEAFF
>TRBJ1-1|TRBV19
CASSAAGRVAEAFF
>TRBJ2-1|TRBV19
CASISGDEQFF
>TRBJ2-1|TRBV27
CASSLLASGSNEQFF
>TRBJ1-2|TRBV7-9
CASSFRDRGRGGGYTF
>TRBJ2-3|TRBV7-3
CASSLGLAGVGSDTQYF
>TRBJ2-7|TRBV30
CAWSVGTGGNEQYF
>TRBJ2-5|TRBV28
CASSLGTLDVGTQYF
>TRBJ2-2|TRBV9
CASSVETSTGELFF
>TRBJ2-2|TRBV11-2
CASSQAGGLSGELFF
>TRBJ2-1|TRBV27
CATLAGTGSYNEQFF
>TRBJ2-1|TRBV29-1
CSVDKGRLYNEQFF
>TRBJ2-7|TRBV4-1
CASSRNEQGGHEQYF
>TRBJ2-5|TRBV27
CASSPLAGGPPGAQYF
>TRBJ2-1|TRBV6-6
CASSYVAGGQGNEQFF
>TRBJ2-7|TRBV6-6
CASSPNSAYEQYF
>TRBJ2-7|TRBV18
CASSPLGGDSGEQYF
>TRBJ2-1|TRBV28
CASSSPRSSGTNEQFF
>TRBJ2-3|TRBV27
CASGDRVPDTQYF
>TRBJ2-3|TRBV19
CASSTGLAGGATDTQYF
>TRBJ2-5|TRBV19
CASSSPPGQETQYF
>TRBJ2-1|TRBV16
CASSRYSNEQFF
>TRBJ2-6|TRBV7-3
CASSSPRGRSGANVLTF
>TRBJ2-1|TRBV19
CASSIVQMGLLYNEQFF
>TRBJ2-7|TRBV29-1
CSVGGGNSYEQYF
>TRBJ2-2|TRBV19
CASSIRRRQGTLLNTGELFF
>TRBJ2-2|TRBV13
CASSYNSGSIGELFF
>TRBJ1-1|TRBV30
CAWSGATIEAFF
>TRBJ2-1|TRBV18
CASSPLPSGSSYNEQFF